The 27 T cell receptor beta chains given below trace back to one sample, sequenced in a study of CD8 T cells in Susac syndrome. After extraction with the RNeasy kit, about 0.5 to 1 ug of the RNA was reverse transcribed using random hexamers. MiXCR was run by TCRdb on the immunoSEQ multiplex PCR reads, yielding one entry per CDR3 protein. Among around 160,000 distinct CDR3 sequences listed, roughly 95% were seen once. Sequencing was done on a sample of CD4+ T cells from PBMCs. Receptors were obtained from a human donor with multiple sclerosis.

The genes are TRBV18 and TRBJ2-7, with TRBD1 identical over 9 bases. The J segment lost 0 bases and the V segment lost 3 bases, leaving 3 bases of the junction unmatched. This CDR3 is built from 15 residues. Per the germline V gene, CDR1 is KGHSH and CDR2 is LQKENI. CDR3 region: CASSPGQGYSYEQYF. DNA of the CDR3: TGTGCCAGCTCACCGGGACAGGGATACTCCTACGAGCAGTACTTC.

Here the CDR3 reads CASSSLGGGNYQETQYF. The CDR3 nucleotides are TGTGCCAGCAGCTCCCTCGGAGGGGGGAACTACCAAGAGACCCAGTACTTC. The rearrangement uses TRBV13 and TRBJ2-5; D may correspond to TRBD1 or TRBD2 (6 bases each). This CDR3 is 17 amino acids long. In germline, CDR1 is PRHDT, CDR2 FYEKMQ (reference sequence). V was trimmed by 4 bases and J by 0 bases, leaving 18 bases between them.

The chain links TRBV6-6 to TRBJ2-3, with TRBD1 matching 8 bases. V shed 6 bases and J 5 bases; nucleotides not matched to a gene: 13. This CDR3 contains 16 residues. The germline gives CDR1 MNHNY, CDR2 SVGAGI (reference sequence). In DNA, the CDR3 is TGTGCCAGCAGCCTATCGTCAGGGGGCTGGGGAGATACGCAGTATTTT. This translates into CASSLSSGGWGDTQYF.

This rearrangement joins TRBV19 to TRBJ2-7; the match to TRBD1 covers 8 bases. CDR1 is LNHDA, CDR2 SQIVND, per germline (reference sequence). The CDR3 totals 15 residues. V was pared by 3 bases and J by 4 bases, with 8 bases of the junction left unmatched. CDR3: CASSIGTGTGYEQYF. DNA of the CDR3: TGTGCCAGTAGTATCGGGACAGGTACCGGTTACGAGCAGTACTTC.

The J gene is TRBJ2-1, the V gene TRBV29-1, with 7 bases lining up with TRBD1. The CDR3 runs 17 residues. J gave up 1 base and V 4 bases, and 13 bases lay outside the gene matches. Germline V lookup: CDR1 SQVTM, CDR2 ANQGSEA. In DNA form, the CDR3 reads TGCAGCGTTGGGGACCCAGGGGGTCGGGGTTCCTACAATGAGCAGTTCTTC. This translates into CSVGDPGGRGSYNEQFF.

The genes are TRBV20-1 and TRBJ2-5; TRBD2 agrees at 12 bases. Trimming cost V 2 bases and J 0 bases; bases outside gene matches: 7. This CDR3 comprises 17 residues. Germline CDR1 reads DFQATT; CDR2 reads SNEGSKA (reference sequence). The CDR3 sequence is CSARRASGRAYQETQYF. The CDR3 region has the DNA TGCAGTGCTAGAAGGGCTAGCGGGAGGGCGTACCAAGAGACCCAGTACTTC.

The rearrangement uses TRBV5-1 and TRBJ1-1; D uncertain. CDR1 and CDR2 (germline): SGHRS, YFSETQ. The V end lost 4 bases, the J end lost 1 base, and 8 bases lay between the germline ends. The CDR3 extends over 13 amino acids. Here the CDR3 reads CASSPSKNTEAFF. The CDR3 coding sequence is TGCGCCAGCAGCCCGTCAAAGAACACTGAAGCTTTCTTT.

The chain joins TRBV3-1 to TRBJ2-7; maybe TRBD2 (5 bases). The CDR3 loop spans 12 amino acids. In germline, CDR1 is LGHDT, CDR2 YNNKEL (reference sequence). Deletions cut 1 base from V and 8 bases from J, with 9 bases between. The CDR3 loop reads CASSQGGPKQYF. The CDR3 DNA reads as TGTGCCAGCAGCCAAGGCGGGCCTAAGCAGTACTTC.

This rearrangement joins TRBV6-1 to TRBJ1-1, with D unresolved. In germline, CDR1 is MNHNS, CDR2 SASEGT. Trimming cost V 2 bases and J 5 bases, with 9 bases left between them. The CDR3 runs to 13 residues. The CDR3 sequence: CASSEQPYTEAFF. The CDR3 DNA reads as TGTGCCAGCAGTGAACAGCCTTATACTGAAGCTTTCTTT.

The chain carries TRBV3-1 and TRBJ2-7; D may correspond to TRBD1 or TRBD2 (5 bases each). Trimming stripped 0 bases from V and 2 bases from J, with 8 bases between. Per the germline V gene, CDR1 is LGHDT and CDR2 is YNNKEL (reference sequence). CDR3 length: 14 amino acids. CDR3 sequence reads: CASSQDPGPYEQYF. CDR3 bases: TGTGCCAGCAGCCAAGATCCGGGACCCTACGAGCAGTACTTC.

This rearrangement joins TRBV27 to TRBJ2-7, with TRBD2 identical over 7 bases. The CDR3 contains 17 residues. Unmatched junction bases numbered 15, after V lost 4 bases and J lost 3 bases. CDR1 and CDR2 (germline): MNHEY, SMNVEV (reference sequence). For the CDR3, the DNA is TGTGCCAGCAGTTCCTCTCTGGGACGGGCGGGGGACTACGAGCAGTACTTC. Its translation: CASSSSLGRAGDYEQYF.

V is TRBV6-1 and J is TRBJ1-3; D is unclear. The germline V gene has CDR1 MNHNS and CDR2 SASEGT. This CDR3 is 15 amino acids long. V lost 6 bases to trimming and J lost 0 bases, with 12 bases between them. CDR3 DNA sequence: TGTGCCAGCAGGGGAGACTGGGACTCTGGAAACACCATATATTTT. It encodes CASRGDWDSGNTIYF.

The chain recombines TRBV29-1 with TRBJ2-5, with 11 bases that match TRBD2. Germline V gives CDR1 SQVTM, CDR2 ANQGSEA. V shed 6 bases, J shed 5 bases, and the junction held 8 bases outside the gene matches. The CDR3 consists of 14 residues. As DNA, the CDR3 is TGCAGCGTGTTAGCGGGAGGGACCTTGGAGACCCAGTACTTC. Its protein is CSVLAGGTLETQYF.

The chain uses TRBV18 and TRBJ1-5; 7 nucleotides agree with TRBD1. The CDR3 totals 14 residues. Germline V lookup: CDR1 KGHSH, CDR2 LQKENI. V lost 2 bases, J lost 5 bases, and 3 bases stayed unmatched. The DNA for the CDR3 is TGTGCCAGCTCACCAACAGGGGAAGATCAGCCCCAGCATTTT. It yields the protein CASSPTGEDQPQHF.

This chain links TRBV30 with TRBJ1-1; D uncertain. V was pared by 3 bases and J by 4 bases, with 12 bases between. The CDR3 is made up of 13 amino acids. Germline-derived CDR1 and CDR2 are GTSNPN and SVGIG (reference sequence). The CDR3 DNA sequence: TGTGCCTGGAGCCCTCCTTCAGTCACTGAAGCTTTCTTT. Its translation: CAWSPPSVTEAFF.

The chain carries TRBV6-6 and TRBJ2-5; D uncertain. Germline CDR1 is MNHNY and CDR2 is SVGAGI (reference sequence). This CDR3 comprises 15 residues. V was shortened by 0 bases and J by 2 bases, with 10 bases between the two germline ends. CDR3 amino acids: CASSYSSVVQETQYF. In nucleotides, the CDR3 is TGTGCCAGCAGTTACTCGAGTGTGGTGCAAGAGACCCAGTACTTC.

This clonotype appeared once. The chain employs TRBV29-1 and TRBJ2-1; TRBD1 matches 8 bases. Losses at the gene ends were 3 bases for V and 8 bases for J; bases not matched to a gene: 3. This CDR3 has 12 residues. CDR1 and CDR2 (germline): SQVTM, ANQGSEA. The CDR3 bases are TGCAGCGTTGACAGGGGGCGTGATGAGCAGTTCTTC. Translated, it gives CSVDRGRDEQFF.

Comments on this clonotype: Its ends do not fully match the called genes, so a read error is possible. The chain carries TRBV3-1 and TRBJ1-1, with TRBD1 as a possible D gene (6 bases). The CDR3 has 14 amino acids. Per germline, CDR1 LGHDT and CDR2 YNNKEL (reference sequence). The CDR3 DNA sequence: TGTGCCAGCAGCCCCTCCGGGGGCGGCACTGAAGTTTTCTTT. This gives the protein CASSPSGGGTEVFF.

The chain has TRBV6-6 and TRBJ2-3, with 15 bases identical to TRBD2. This CDR3 spans 16 amino acids. V shed 3 bases, J shed 8 bases, and the junction held 6 bases outside the gene matches. The germline gives CDR1 MNHNY, CDR2 SVGAGI (reference sequence). The CDR3 DNA follows: TGTGCCAGCAGTTATAAGGGACTAGCGGGAGGAGGTACGCAGTATTTT. This sequence encodes CASSYKGLAGGGTQYF.

The rearrangement uses TRBV28 and TRBJ2-7; D may correspond to TRBD1 or TRBD2 (5 bases each). CDR3 length equals 17 residues. V lost 6 bases and J lost 4, with 25 bases in between. Germline CDR1 is MDHEN and CDR2 is SYDVKM. The CDR3 bases are TGTGCCAGCAGCCCTACCTATCGTATCCGGGACGGTTACGAGCAGTACTTC. Translation: CASSPTYRIRDGYEQYF.

This clonotype was picked up a small number of times. The chain uses TRBV30 and TRBJ2-3; 7 positions match TRBD1. Looked up from germline, CDR1 is GTSNPN and CDR2 is SVGIG (reference sequence). The length of the CDR3 is 12 residues. J gave up 5 bases and V 1 base, and 0 bases lay outside the gene matches. In DNA form, the CDR3 reads TGTGCCTGGAGTGCAGGGGGAGATACGCAGTATTTT. Translation: CAWSAGGDTQYF.

The chain recombines TRBV25-1 with TRBJ2-1; 7 bases fit TRBD2. V trimming: 3 bases; J trimming: 5 bases; junction bases outside the gene matches: 7. Germline V CDR1 and CDR2: MGHDK, SYGVNS. The CDR3 is 15 amino acids. The CDR3 loop reads CASSDTASGNNEQFF. CDR3 coding DNA: TGTGCCAGCAGTGATACGGCTAGCGGAAACAATGAGCAGTTCTTC.

This clonotype was seen only once. For the CDR3, the DNA is TGCAGCGTTCAGCTTGCCTACGAGCAGTACTTC. This sequence encodes CSVQLAYEQYF. The J gene is TRBJ2-7, the V gene TRBV29-1; D gene uncertain. Germline V gives CDR1 SQVTM, CDR2 ANQGSEA. This CDR3 is built from 11 residues. Trimming removed 5 bases from V and 2 bases from J, with 7 bases in between.

A single count supports this clonotype. J is TRBJ1-1 and V is TRBV28; 9 nucleotides match TRBD1. The CDR3 loop spans 15 amino acids. Losses at the gene ends were 5 bases for V and 6 bases for J; bases not matched to a gene: 10. From germline, CDR1 is MDHEN and CDR2 SYDVKM. The CDR3 region is CASSRTRDREAEAFF. Here the CDR3 DNA reads TGTGCCAGCAGTCGCACCCGGGACAGGGAGGCTGAAGCTTTCTTT.

The chain recombines TRBV6-5 with TRBJ2-7; 9 bases match TRBD1. The V and J ends lost 11 bases and 1 base, in that order; junction bases with no gene match: 6. The CDR3 totals 13 residues. CDR1 and CDR2 from the germline V gene are MNHEY and SVGAGI. CDR3 nucleotides: TGTGCCGCCACAGGGGGCCGATCCTACGAGCAGTACTTC. This gives the protein CAATGGRSYEQYF.

The gene calls are TRBV2 and TRBJ1-2; D is uncertain. The CDR3 length is 13 residues. V lost 7 bases and J 8 bases, leaving 17 bases between the germline ends. The germline gives CDR1 SNHLY, CDR2 FYNNEI. In DNA, the CDR3 is TGTGCCAGCACCCCTCGGGTCGTCGAGGGCTACACCTTC. This codes for CASTPRVVEGYTF.

This rearrangement joins TRBV7-8 to TRBJ1-5, with D possibly TRBD1 on 5 matching bases. The CDR3 totals 17 residues. The germline V gene encodes CDR1 SGHVS and CDR2 FQNEAQ. Trimming shortened V by 3 bases and J by 6 bases, and 21 bases separated the two germline ends. The CDR3 protein is CASSLLTVWPPGQPQHF. CDR3 nucleotide sequence: TGTGCCAGCAGCTTGCTGACAGTCTGGCCCCCAGGTCAGCCCCAGCATTTT.